This T cell receptor (beta chain) came from a study of regulatory T cells in long-lasting Graves disease. Study background: Under 3 months of antithyroid drugs had been taken by newly diagnosed Graves' patients.

The time point: newly diagnosed GD, antithyroid drugs for less than 3 months. There was RNA extracted from PBMCs, and the TCR library was made from it. In building TCR beta libraries, iRepertoire HTBI primers were used together with Arm-PCR of CDR3 regions. TCRdb re-called the multiplex PCR reads with MiXCR, one entry per CDR3 protein. The sample yields around 500,000 distinct CDR3 sequences, more than 10% seen once. Germline CDR1 is SNHLY and CDR2 is FYNNEI. The CDR3 is 13 residues long. V shed 8 bases and J shed 4 bases, with 15 bases lying between them. At least ten counts were recorded for this clonotype. These data also featured in a second study, about T cells in Graves' hyperthyroidism and ophthalmopathy.

This rearrangement joins TRBV2 to TRBJ2-7; the D gene is possibly TRBD1 (5 bases). This TCR derives from a woman aged 30 to 39 with Graves disease. The sequences come from peripheral blood mononuclear cells (PBMCs), collected at new diagnosis, from a patient treated with antithyroid drugs. Here the CDR3 DNA reads TGTGCCAGCCCCCGAGACAGCGTTTACGAGCAGTACTTC. Protein sequence: CASPRDSVYEQYF.